This TCR beta chain was sequenced for a study of T cell responses to AZD1222 COVID-19 vaccine. Clones were read by immunoSEQ multiplex PCR, and TCRdb kept only the in-frame ones, dropping some. The profile shows approximately 100,000 clones, approximately 87% of them singletons. As for this clone: Its antigen is not identified.

Study outcomes and limitations: Repertoires were obtained only post-peak T cell response.

Germline CDR1 LGHDT, CDR2 YNNKEL (reference sequence). This CDR3 has 15 amino acids. V dropped 0 bases and J dropped 4 bases, with 12 bases sitting between them. The chain recombines TRBV3-1 (or the pseudogene TRBV3-2) with TRBJ1-2, with D unresolved. The sample here was peripheral blood, taken on day 0 of AZD1222 vaccination. The sequence was collected from an adult in good health. The CDR3 loop reads CASSQDPSAAYGYTF. DNA of the CDR3: TGTGCCAGCAGCCAAGATCCTTCGGCAGCCTATGGCTACACCTTC.